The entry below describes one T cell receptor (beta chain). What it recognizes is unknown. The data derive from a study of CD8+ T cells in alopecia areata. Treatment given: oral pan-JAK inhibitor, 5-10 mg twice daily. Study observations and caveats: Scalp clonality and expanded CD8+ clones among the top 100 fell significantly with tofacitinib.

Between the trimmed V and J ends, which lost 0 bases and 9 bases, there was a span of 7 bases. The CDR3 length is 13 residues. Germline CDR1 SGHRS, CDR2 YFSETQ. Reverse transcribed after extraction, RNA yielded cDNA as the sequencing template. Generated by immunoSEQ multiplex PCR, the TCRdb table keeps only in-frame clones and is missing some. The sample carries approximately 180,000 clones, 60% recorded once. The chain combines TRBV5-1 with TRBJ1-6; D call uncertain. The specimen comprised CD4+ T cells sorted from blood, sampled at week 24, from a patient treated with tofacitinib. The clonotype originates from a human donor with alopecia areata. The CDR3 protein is CASSLDGVSPLHF. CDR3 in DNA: TGCGCCAGCAGCTTGGACGGGGTTTCACCCCTCCACTTT.